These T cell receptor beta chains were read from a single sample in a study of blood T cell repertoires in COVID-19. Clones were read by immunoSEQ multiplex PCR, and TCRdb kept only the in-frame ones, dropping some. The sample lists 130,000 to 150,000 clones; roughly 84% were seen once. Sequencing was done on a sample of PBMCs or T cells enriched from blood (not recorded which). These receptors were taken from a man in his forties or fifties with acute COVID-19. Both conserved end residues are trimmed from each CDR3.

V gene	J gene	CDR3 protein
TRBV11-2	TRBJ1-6	ASSGRDRGPGALH
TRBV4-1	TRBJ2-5	ASSQGTSGLGETQY
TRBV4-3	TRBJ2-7	ASSQGQGVSYEQY
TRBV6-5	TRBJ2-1	ASSLGLAGSDEQF
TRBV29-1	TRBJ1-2	SVEGGGSYGYT
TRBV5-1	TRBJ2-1	ASSVDRVGYNEQF
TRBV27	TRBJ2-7	ASSSIHRGARYEQY
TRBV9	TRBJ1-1	ASSLGRNTEAF
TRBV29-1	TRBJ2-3	SVGGGLASSTDTQY
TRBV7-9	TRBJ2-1	ASSQDSSNEQF
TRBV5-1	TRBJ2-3	ASSWGTNSDTQY
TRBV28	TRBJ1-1	ASSPTRLTGGKGNTEAF
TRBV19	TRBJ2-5	ASSPDRGVETQY
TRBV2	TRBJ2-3	ASIQGADTQY
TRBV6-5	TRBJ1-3	ASRLTGGNTIY